This TCR beta chain was captured in a study of identical twins. Regarding the study as a whole: The models gave estimates that fell short of the out-of-frame TCR alpha sharing seen in monozygotic twins.

This clonotype was picked up many times. Its specificity is not known. TCRdb re-derived calls from the 5' RACE reads in MiXCR, one entry per CDR3 protein. Of 150,000 or so distinct CDR3 sequences listed, 3% to 4.5% are singletons. The sequence was obtained from a man aged 18 to 29 in good health. Material: memory T cells sorted from blood.

The CDR3 nucleotides read TGTGCCAGCAGTGGACTAGCGGGAGTCTACGAGCAGTACTTC. Protein product: CASSGLAGVYEQYF. The chain employs TRBV6-1 and TRBJ2-7; TRBD2 aligns across 12 bases. This CDR3 has 14 amino acids. Looked up from germline, CDR1 is MNHNS and CDR2 is SASEGT. V lost 4 bases, J lost 3 bases, and 1 base stayed unmatched.